This T cell receptor (beta chain) was found in a study of blood T cell repertoires in COVID-19. Turning to the study itself: Acute-phase and convalescent COVID-19 samples originated in the United States, Italy and Spain. T cells, B-cell-depleted T cells, or PBMCs provided the cDNA or gDNA that served as material.

The ends lost 2 bases at V and 5 bases at J; junction bases unmatched: 8. Per the germline V gene, CDR1 is SGHNT and CDR2 is YYREEE (reference sequence). CDR3 length equals 16 residues. Authors' data handling: Reference gene primers were amplified, and this amplification served to estimate nucleated cell counts. The protocol was immunoSEQ multiplex PCR, while the TCRdb copy is restricted to in-frame clones and leaves out a portion. That table is the source of V, J and clone size, and D and trimming were worked out from the DNA. The sample carries some 490,000 clones, 70% to 90% recorded once. This TCR was recovered from a human donor in a cohort sampled during active COVID-19. The sample comprised peripheral blood. This chain connects TRBV5-4 to TRBJ2-1, with 9 bases identical to TRBD2. Here the CDR3 reads CASSFPAGGDHNEQFF. Written as DNA, the CDR3 is TGTGCCAGCAGCTTCCCAGCGGGAGGTGACCACAATGAGCAGTTCTTC.